A selection of T cell receptor beta chains follows, all from one sample in a study of T cell responses to AZD1222 COVID-19 vaccine. Sequencing was performed with immunoSEQ multiplex PCR; in TCRdb, only in-frame clones are kept and a portion is missing. The sample carries approximately 170,000 clones, more than 80% recorded once. The sequences come from peripheral blood, collected on day 0 of AZD1222 vaccination. The receptors shown here come from an adult in good health. Each CDR3 is given with its conserved first and last residue. A D gene is named only where the DNA matches it firmly. Only part of the rows carry a size: once, few, many, or a class if the clone is expanded.

V gene: TRBV7-8; D gene: NA; CDR3 length: 14; clone size: NA; J gene: TRBJ1-5; CDR3 DNA: TGTGCCAGCAGCTTCTCCGGACTCAATCAGCCCCAGCATTTT; CDR3 protein: CASSFSGLNQPQHF
V gene: TRBV11-3; D gene: NA; CDR3 length: 13; clone size: NA; J gene: TRBJ1-1; CDR3 DNA: TGTGCCAGCAGCTTATCCAGGGTCACTGAAGCTTTCTTT; CDR3 protein: CASSLSRVTEAFF
V gene: TRBV5-1; D gene: NA; CDR3 length: 13; clone size: NA; J gene: TRBJ1-3; CDR3 DNA: TGCGCCAGCAGCGACGTCTCTGGAAACACCATATATTTT; CDR3 protein: CASSDVSGNTIYF
V gene: TRBV5-8; D gene: NA; CDR3 length: 14; clone size: once; J gene: TRBJ2-7; CDR3 DNA: TGTGCCAGCAGCCCCCCGTGGAACAGCTACGAGCAGTACTTC; CDR3 protein: CASSPPWNSYEQYF
V gene: TRBV7-9; D gene: NA; CDR3 length: 12; clone size: NA; J gene: TRBJ2-1; CDR3 DNA: TGTGCCAGCAGCCCCTTGATGGGCGAGCAGTTCTTC; CDR3 protein: CASSPLMGEQFF
V gene: TRBV11-3; D gene: NA; CDR3 length: 15; clone size: once; J gene: TRBJ1-3; CDR3 DNA: TGTGCCAGCAGCTTATCGGGTCACTCTGGAAACACCATATATTTT; CDR3 protein: CASSLSGHSGNTIYF
V gene: TRBV27; D gene: TRBD1; CDR3 length: 16; clone size: NA; J gene: TRBJ2-7; CDR3 DNA: TGTGCCAGCAGTTTTGGGGTCCGGGACAGACCCTACGAGCAGTACTTC; CDR3 protein: CASSFGVRDRPYEQYF
V gene: TRBV30; D gene: NA; CDR3 length: 11; clone size: NA; J gene: TRBJ1-2; CDR3 DNA: TGTGCCTGGAGTAGGGGTCCGGGCTACACCTTC; CDR3 protein: CAWSRGPGYTF
V gene: TRBV5-8; D gene: NA; CDR3 length: 17; clone size: NA; J gene: TRBJ2-3; CDR3 DNA: TGTGCCAGCAGCTTGGCAATGGGGCAACGGGGCACAGATACGCAGTATTTT; CDR3 protein: CASSLAMGQRGTDTQYF
V gene: TRBV7-6; D gene: TRBD2; CDR3 length: 16; clone size: once; J gene: TRBJ2-5; CDR3 DNA: TGTGCCAGCAGCCTGGGACTAGCGGGAAGTGTAGAGACCCAGTACTTC; CDR3 protein: CASSLGLAGSVETQYF